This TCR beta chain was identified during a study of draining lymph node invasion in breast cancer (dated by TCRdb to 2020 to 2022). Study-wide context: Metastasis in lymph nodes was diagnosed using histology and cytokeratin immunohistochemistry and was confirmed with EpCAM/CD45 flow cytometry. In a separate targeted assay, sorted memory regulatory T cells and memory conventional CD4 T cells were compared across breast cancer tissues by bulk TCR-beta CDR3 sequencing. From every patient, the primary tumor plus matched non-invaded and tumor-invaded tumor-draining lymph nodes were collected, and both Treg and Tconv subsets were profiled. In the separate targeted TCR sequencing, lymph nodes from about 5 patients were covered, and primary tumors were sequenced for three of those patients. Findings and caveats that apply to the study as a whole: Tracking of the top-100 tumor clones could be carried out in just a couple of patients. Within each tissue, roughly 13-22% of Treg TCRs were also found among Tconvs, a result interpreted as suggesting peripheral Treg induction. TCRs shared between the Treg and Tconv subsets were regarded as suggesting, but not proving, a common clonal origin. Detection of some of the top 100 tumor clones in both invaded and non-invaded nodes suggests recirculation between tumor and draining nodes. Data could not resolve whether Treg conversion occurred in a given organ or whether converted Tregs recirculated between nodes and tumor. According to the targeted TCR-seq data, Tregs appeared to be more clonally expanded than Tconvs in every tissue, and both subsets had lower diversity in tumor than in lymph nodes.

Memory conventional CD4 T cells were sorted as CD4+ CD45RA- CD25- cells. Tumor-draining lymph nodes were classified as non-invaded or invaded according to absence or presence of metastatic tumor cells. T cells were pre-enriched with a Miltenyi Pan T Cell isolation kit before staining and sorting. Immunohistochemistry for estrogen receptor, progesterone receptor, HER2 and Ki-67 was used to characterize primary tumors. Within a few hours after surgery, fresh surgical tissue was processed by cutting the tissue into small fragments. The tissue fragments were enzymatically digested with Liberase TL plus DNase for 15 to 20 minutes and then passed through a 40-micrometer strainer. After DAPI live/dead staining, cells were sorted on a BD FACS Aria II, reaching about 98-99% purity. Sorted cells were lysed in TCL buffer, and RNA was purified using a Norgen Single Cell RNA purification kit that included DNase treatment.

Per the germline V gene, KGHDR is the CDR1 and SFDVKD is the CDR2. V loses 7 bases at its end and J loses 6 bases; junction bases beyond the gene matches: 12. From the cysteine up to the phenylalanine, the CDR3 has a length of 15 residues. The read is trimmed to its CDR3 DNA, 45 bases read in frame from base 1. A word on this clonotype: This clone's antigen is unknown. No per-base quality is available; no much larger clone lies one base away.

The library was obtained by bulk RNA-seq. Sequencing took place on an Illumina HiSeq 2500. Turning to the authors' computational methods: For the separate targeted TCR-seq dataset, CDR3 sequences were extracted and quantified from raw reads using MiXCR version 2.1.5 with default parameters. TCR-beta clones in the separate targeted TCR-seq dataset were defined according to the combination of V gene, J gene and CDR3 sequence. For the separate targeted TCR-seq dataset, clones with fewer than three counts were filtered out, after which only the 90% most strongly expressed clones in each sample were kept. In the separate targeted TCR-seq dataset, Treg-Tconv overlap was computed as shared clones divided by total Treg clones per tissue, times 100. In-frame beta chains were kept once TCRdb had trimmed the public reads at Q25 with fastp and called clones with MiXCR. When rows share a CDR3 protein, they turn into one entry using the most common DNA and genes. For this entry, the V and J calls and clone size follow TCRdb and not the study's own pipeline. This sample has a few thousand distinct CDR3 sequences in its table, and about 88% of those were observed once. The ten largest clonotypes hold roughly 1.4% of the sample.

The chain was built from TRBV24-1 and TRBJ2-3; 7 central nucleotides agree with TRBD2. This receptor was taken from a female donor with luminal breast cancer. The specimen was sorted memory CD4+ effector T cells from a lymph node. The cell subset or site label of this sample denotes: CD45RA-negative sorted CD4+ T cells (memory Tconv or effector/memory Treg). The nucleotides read TGTGCCACCAGCCGTGCGCAGAGGGGAGGGGATACGCAGTATTTT. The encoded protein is CATSRAQRGGDTQYF.